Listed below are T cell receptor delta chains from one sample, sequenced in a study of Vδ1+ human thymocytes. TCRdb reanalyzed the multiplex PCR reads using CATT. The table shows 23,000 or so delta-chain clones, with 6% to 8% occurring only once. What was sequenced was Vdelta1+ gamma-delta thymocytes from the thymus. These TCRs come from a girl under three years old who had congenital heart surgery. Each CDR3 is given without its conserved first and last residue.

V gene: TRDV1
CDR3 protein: ALGAISRYWGIAQAPVLI

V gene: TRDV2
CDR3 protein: ACRGEYVLSKKLI

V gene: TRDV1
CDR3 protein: ALGKFPGGLGLYTDKLI

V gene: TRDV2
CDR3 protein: AWSFPTGEYTDKLI

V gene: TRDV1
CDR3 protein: ALGEREPTSKTGTDKLI

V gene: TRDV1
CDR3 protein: ALGDSPRRGDTDKLI

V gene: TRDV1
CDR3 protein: ALGELFGGYYTDKLI

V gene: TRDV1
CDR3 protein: ALGEPPTPTGWDTDKLI

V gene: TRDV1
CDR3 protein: ALGDGARGGLRMGYTDKLI

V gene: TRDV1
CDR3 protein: ALGELSGGDTDKLI

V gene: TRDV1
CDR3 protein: ALGELGLLQVWTVLGVVNTDKLI

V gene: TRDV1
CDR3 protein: ALGEQHPSYVVAGTLKLI

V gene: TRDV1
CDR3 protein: ALGTRTTRREPGGSLLYTDKLI

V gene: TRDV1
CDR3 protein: ALGGFPPGYTDKLI

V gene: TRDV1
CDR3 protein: ALGERPRGTRLGDTRDKLI

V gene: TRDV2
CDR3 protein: ACDTEPTGGYSGDKLI

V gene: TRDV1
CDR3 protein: ALGPPYVLGDGDKLI

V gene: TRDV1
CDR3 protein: ALGELLRGDTDKLI

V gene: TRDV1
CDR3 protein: ALGELNLTGGYVSYTDKLI

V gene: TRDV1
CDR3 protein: ALGPLPTAGGYTDKLI

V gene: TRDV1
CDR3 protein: ALGEQGPYRTDFSWGKLDKLI

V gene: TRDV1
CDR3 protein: ALGELGPRYSTDKLI

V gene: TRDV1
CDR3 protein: ALGELGRSPTGVYTDKLI

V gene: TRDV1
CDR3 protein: ALGGYDLMYWGEKLI

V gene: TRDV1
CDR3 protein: ALGEVGGAYSDKLI

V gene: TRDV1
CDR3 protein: ALGERFAILGWGTPDADKLI

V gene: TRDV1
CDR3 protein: ALGDSYPSYKGDLGPDKLI

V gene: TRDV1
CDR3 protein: ALGERGPPRKLI

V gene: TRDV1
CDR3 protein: ALGFHLPTSHGKLI

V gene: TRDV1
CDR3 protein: ALGELSGQPLDKLI

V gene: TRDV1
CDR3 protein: ALGELGGDWFGTDKLI

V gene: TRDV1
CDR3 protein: ALGGLRLDWGIRYTDKLI

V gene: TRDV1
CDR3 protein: ALGDLPNGPLAGDTRFDKLI

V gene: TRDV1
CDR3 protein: ALGERPPVCDKLI

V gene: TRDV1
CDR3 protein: ALGKLRDGLRWGIRLQYTDKLI

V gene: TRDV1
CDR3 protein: ALGEPLTKKADKLI

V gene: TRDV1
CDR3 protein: ALGEGSFLPGGHTDKLI

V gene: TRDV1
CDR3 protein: ALGEPPRGQTDKLI

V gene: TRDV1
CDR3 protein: ALGEPQPSLSAANTDKLI

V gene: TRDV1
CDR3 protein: ALGSSPSSKIPYVRSWGTSPGLI

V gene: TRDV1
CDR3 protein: ALGTPISPLRTGGFFPDKLI

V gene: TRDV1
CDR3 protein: ALGEQFHPLGDGDKLI

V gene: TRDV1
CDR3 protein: ALGAPTWGPGDTDKLI

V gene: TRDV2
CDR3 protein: ACPYSWDTRQMF

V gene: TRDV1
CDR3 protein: ALGGLGPVKGWGISTDKLI

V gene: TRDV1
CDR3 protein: ALARDAGNTDKLI

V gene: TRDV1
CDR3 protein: ALGEAGLTPYTDKLI

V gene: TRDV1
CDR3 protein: ALGELSYWGVTDKLI

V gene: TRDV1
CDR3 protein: ALGESPCSKLPPLYRLGDFTDKLI

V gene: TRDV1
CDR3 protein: ALGDPLGLRGDTDKLI

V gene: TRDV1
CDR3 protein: ALGERFPTSMGTPSDKLI

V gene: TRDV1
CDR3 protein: ALGEPSPLPGDTERYTDKLI